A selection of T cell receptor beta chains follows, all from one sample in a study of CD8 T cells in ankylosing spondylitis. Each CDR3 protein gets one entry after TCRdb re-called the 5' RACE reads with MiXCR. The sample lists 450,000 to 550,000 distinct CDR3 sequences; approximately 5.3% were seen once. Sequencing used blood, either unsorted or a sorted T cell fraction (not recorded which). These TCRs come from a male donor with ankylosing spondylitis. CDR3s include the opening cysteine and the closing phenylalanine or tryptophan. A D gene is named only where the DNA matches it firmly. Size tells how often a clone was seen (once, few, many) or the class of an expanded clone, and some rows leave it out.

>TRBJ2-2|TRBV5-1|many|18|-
CASSPRNWPQDGTGELFF
TGCGCCAGCAGCCCCCGAAACTGGCCACAGGATGGGACCGGGGAGCTGTTTTTT
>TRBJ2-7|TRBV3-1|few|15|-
CASSRPGRGRGEQYF
TGTGCCAGCAGCCGCCCAGGAAGGGGCCGGGGCGAGCAGTACTTC
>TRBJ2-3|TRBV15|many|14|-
CATSRSSSSDTQYF
TGTGCCACCAGCAGAAGTTCCAGCTCGGATACGCAGTATTTT
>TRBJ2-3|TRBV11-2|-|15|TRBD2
CASSLGASGSDTQYF
TGTGCCAGCAGCTTAGGAGCTAGCGGGTCAGATACGCAGTATTTT
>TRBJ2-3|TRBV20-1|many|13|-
CSAGGIRVDTQYF
TGCAGTGCTGGGGGGATTAGGGTTGATACGCAGTATTTT
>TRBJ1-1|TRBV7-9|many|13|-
CASSLEGQGRAFF
TGTGCCAGCAGCTTAGAAGGCCAGGGACGAGCTTTCTTT
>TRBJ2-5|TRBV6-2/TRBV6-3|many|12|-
CASRRYQETQYF
TGTGCCAGCCGGCGCTACCAAGAGACCCAGTACTTC
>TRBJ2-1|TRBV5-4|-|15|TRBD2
CASSLDTGGRNEQFF
TGTGCCAGCAGCTTGGATACGGGGGGAAGGAATGAGCAGTTCTTC
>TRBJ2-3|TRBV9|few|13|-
CASSVGGQSVLYF
TGTGCCAGCAGCGTAGGAGGACAATCAGTTTTGTATTTT
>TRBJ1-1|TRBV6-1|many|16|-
CASSEALPKMNTEAFF
TGTGCCAGCAGTGAAGCGCTTCCCAAAATGAACACTGAAGCTTTCTTT
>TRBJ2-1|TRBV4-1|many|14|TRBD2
CAVTRREFYNEQFF
TGCGCTGTAACGCGGCGGGAGTTCTACAATGAGCAGTTCTTC
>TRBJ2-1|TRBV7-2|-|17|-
CASSLVGRRSSYNEQFF
TGTGCCAGCAGCTTAGTAGGGCGTCGGAGCTCCTACAATGAGCAGTTCTTC
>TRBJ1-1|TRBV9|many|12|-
CASSPHPHEAFF
TGTGCCAGCAGCCCGCACCCACATGAAGCTTTCTTT
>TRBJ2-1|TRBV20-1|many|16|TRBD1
CSAPRLQGALNNEQFF
TGCAGTGCTCCGAGACTGCAGGGGGCCTTGAACAATGAGCAGTTCTTC
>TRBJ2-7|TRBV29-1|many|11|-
CSVGAGYEQYF
TGCAGCGTTGGGGCGGGCTACGAGCAGTACTTC
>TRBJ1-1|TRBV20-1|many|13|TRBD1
CSARQRDRYEAFF
TGCAGTGCCCGCCAAAGGGACAGGTACGAAGCTTTCTTT
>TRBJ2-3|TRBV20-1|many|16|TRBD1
CSASPSDRAHTDTQYF
TGCAGTGCTAGTCCCTCGGACAGGGCCCACACAGATACGCAGTATTTT
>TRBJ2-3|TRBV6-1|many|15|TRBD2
CASTGTSGSTDTQYF
TGTGCCAGCACCGGGACTAGCGGGAGCACAGATACGCAGTATTTT
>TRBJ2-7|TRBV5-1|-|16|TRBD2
CASSAGLAGFPYEQYF
TGCGCCAGCAGCGCGGGACTAGCGGGGTTCCCCTACGAGCAGTACTTC
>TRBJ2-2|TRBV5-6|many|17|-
CASSLPTGPSNTGELFF
TGTGCCAGCAGCTTGCCTACAGGCCCCTCGAACACCGGGGAGCTGTTTTTT
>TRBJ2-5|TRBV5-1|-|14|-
CAISEGSIAETQYF
TGCGCCATCAGCGAGGGGTCAATCGCAGAGACCCAGTACTTC
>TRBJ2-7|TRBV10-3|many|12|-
CAISPGRGEQYF
TGTGCCATCAGTCCTGGGAGAGGGGAGCAGTACTTC
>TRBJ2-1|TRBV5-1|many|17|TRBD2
CASSWGLASGSYNEQFF
TGCGCCAGCAGCTGGGGACTAGCGTCGGGCTCCTACAATGAGCAGTTCTTC
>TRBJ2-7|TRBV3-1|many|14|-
CASSQVPGNYEQYF
TGTGCCAGCAGCCAAGTACCCGGGAACTACGAGCAGTACTTC
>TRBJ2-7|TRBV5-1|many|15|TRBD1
CASSHGTGVSYEQYF
TGCGCCAGCAGCCATGGGACAGGGGTTTCGTACGAGCAGTACTTC
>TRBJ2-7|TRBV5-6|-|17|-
CASSLAWKRQAPGEQYF
TGTGCCAGCAGCTTGGCCTGGAAACGGCAGGCACCTGGTGAGCAGTACTTC
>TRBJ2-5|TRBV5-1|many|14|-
CASSYYRAGETQYF
TGCGCCAGCAGCTACTACAGGGCCGGGGAGACCCAGTACTTC
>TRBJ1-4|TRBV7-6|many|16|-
CASSQTIQARGEKLFF
TGTGCCAGCAGCCAGACTATACAGGCCCGGGGTGAAAAACTGTTTTTT
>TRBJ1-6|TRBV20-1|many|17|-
CSARDRDRGTYNSPLHF
TGCAGTGCTAGAGATAGGGACCGAGGGACCTATAATTCACCCCTCCACTTT
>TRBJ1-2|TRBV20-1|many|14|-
CSARSPGSAYGYTF
TGCAGTGCTAGATCCCCCGGGTCAGCCTATGGCTACACCTTC
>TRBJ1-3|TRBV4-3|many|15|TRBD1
CASSQQRTGRNTIYF
TGCGCCAGCAGCCAACAGAGGACAGGACGAAACACCATATATTTT
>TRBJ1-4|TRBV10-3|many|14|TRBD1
CAIRAGGSNEKLFF
TGTGCCATCAGGGCAGGGGGGAGTAATGAAAAACTGTTTTTT
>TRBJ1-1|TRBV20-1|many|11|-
CSSPDLPHSFF
TGCAGTAGTCCGGATCTCCCTCACAGTTTCTTT
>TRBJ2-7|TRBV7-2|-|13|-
CASKRDPSDEQYF
TGTGCCAGCAAACGCGACCCCTCTGACGAGCAGTACTTC
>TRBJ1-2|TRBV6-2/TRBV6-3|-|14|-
CASNHRVVDYGYTF
TGTGCCAGCAACCACAGGGTTGTGGACTATGGCTACACCTTC
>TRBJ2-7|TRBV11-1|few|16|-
CASSYSGTSLRDEQYF
TGTGCCAGCAGCTACAGTGGGACCTCCCTCCGTGACGAGCAGTACTTC
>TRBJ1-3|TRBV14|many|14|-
CASSQLGRENTIYF
TGTGCCAGCAGCCAGTTGGGGAGGGAAAACACCATATATTTT
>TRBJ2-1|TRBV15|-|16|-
CATSRGGGSSYNEQFF
TGTGCCACCAGCAGAGGAGGGGGAAGCTCCTACAATGAGCAGTTCTTC
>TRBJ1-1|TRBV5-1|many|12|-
CASSWAGVEAFF
TGCGCCAGCAGCTGGGCAGGGGTTGAAGCTTTCTTT
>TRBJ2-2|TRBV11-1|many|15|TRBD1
CASSFDRDMSGELFF
TGTGCCAGCAGCTTCGACAGGGATATGAGCGGGGAGCTGTTTTTT
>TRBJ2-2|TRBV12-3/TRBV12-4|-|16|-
CASTNRGGGGTGELFF
TGTGCCAGCACCAACAGGGGTGGCGGGGGGACTGGGGAGCTGTTTTTT